This entry lists 16 T cell receptor beta chains sequenced from one sample in a study of cytomegalovirus exposure and HLA in healthy donors. PCR used 60 Vbeta primers and 13 Jbeta primers. Sequencing used immunoSEQ multiplex PCR; TCRdb keeps in-frame clones, though not all of them. The repertoire holds around 150,000 clones, with 68% as singletons. Sequencing was done on a sample of PBMCs. Receptor source: a man in his 60s in good health and CMV-seronegative.

V and J are TRBV5-4 and TRBJ2-5; 7 bases map to TRBD1. After removal of 4 bases from V and 13 bases from J, the junction contained 16 bases not matched to a gene. CDR1 SGHNT and CDR2 YYREEE come from the germline V gene (reference sequence). The CDR3 totals 14 residues. CDR3 residues: CASSGADRDRRRYF. The CDR3 DNA sequence: TGTGCCAGCAGCGGGGCCGATAGGGACAGACGGCGGTACTTC. Drawing the rest from reference TRBV5-4 and TRBJ2-5, the complete variable domain is ETGVTQSPTHLIKTRGQQVTLRCSSQSGHNTVSWYQQALGQGPQFIFQYYREEENGRGNFPPRFSGLQFPNYSSELNVNALELDDSALYLCASSGADRDRRRYFGPGTRLLVL.

CDR3 residues: CASKGLAGYEQYF. The CDR3 DNA is TGTGCCAGCAAGGGACTAGCGGGGTACGAGCAGTACTTC. The rearrangement joins TRBV2 to TRBJ2-5; 13 bases match TRBD2. The DNA end is a closer match to TRBJ2-7, so the J assignment may be wrong. Germline V lookup: CDR1 SNHLY, CDR2 FYNNEI. This CDR3 has 13 amino acids.

The rearrangement links TRBV7-8 to TRBJ1-4, with 7 bases fitting TRBD1. The V gene end was trimmed by 3 bases and the J gene end by 6 bases; junction bases not matched to a gene: 7. From germline, CDR1 is SGHVS and CDR2 FQNEAQ. This CDR3 contains 15 residues. The CDR3: CASSLGQGGDEKLFF. The CDR3 coding sequence is TGTGCCAGCAGCTTGGGGCAGGGGGGTGATGAAAAACTGTTTTTT. Complete variable domain (other parts from reference TRBV7-8 and TRBJ1-4): GAGVSQSPRYKVAKRGQDVALRCDPISGHVSLFWYQQALGQGPEFLTYFQNEAQLDKSGLPSDRFFAERPEGSVSTLKIQRTQQEDSAVYLCASSLGQGGDEKLFFGSGTQLSVL.

The rearrangement uses TRBV2 and TRBJ2-5; 12 bases map to TRBD2. This CDR3 region has 14 residues. Germline CDR1 is SNHLY and CDR2 is FYNNEI. With 6 bases clipped from V and 7 bases from J, the junction kept 6 bases outside the gene matches. CDR3 DNA sequence: TGTGCCAGCAGCCCCCTGACTAGCGGGGGGACCCAGTACTTC. It is translated as CASSPLTSGGTQYF.

CDR3 coding DNA: TGTGCCAGCAGCTTAGTGGGGGGCCAAGAGACCCAGTACTTC. Residues: CASSLVGGQETQYF. The rearrangement joins TRBV7-9 to TRBJ2-5, with D tentatively TRBD2 (6 bases). V lost 1 base and J 1 base, leaving 7 bases between the germline ends. Germline V gene lookup returns CDR1 SEHNR and CDR2 FQNEAQ (reference sequence). The CDR3 contains 14 residues.

The rearrangement links TRBV29-1 to TRBJ2-7; tentatively, D is TRBD1 (6 bases). The CDR3 extends over 14 amino acids. The ends were cut back, 4 bases at V and 2 bases at J, with 15 bases in the middle. CDR1 is SQVTM, CDR2 ANQGSEA, per germline. The CDR3: CSVGGGRLAYEQYF. CDR3 DNA sequence: TGCAGCGTTGGAGGGGGACGCCTGGCCTACGAGCAGTACTTC.

V gene TRBV19 combines with J gene TRBJ1-2; D is undetermined. The length of the CDR3 is 14 residues. Germline V gene lookup returns CDR1 LNHDA and CDR2 SQIVND (reference sequence). The V gene lost 5 bases and the J gene lost 8 bases, with 18 bases spanning the gap. This CDR3 is CASSGPGSQSGYTF. The CDR3 DNA follows: TGTGCCAGTAGTGGACCCGGGAGCCAGAGCGGCTACACCTTC.

This sequence joins TRBV5-1 and TRBJ2-3; D might be TRBD2 (6 bases). Trimming stripped 4 bases from V and 2 bases from J, with 11 bases between. Per the germline V gene, CDR1 is SGHRS and CDR2 is YFSETQ. This CDR3 comprises 14 residues. As DNA, the CDR3 is TGCGCCAGCAGCATAATAGCGGACACAGATACGCAGTATTTT. Translation gives CASSIIADTDTQYF.

This clone has more than one count but fewer than ten. The chain joins TRBV5-4 to TRBJ1-2; 8 nucleotides align to TRBD1. This CDR3 region has 15 residues. After removal of 3 bases from V and 6 bases from J, the junction contained 10 bases not matched to a gene. Per germline, CDR1 SGHNT and CDR2 YYREEE (reference sequence). The DNA of the CDR3 is TGTGCCAGCAGCTGGCTATCGGACAGGGTTAATGGCTACACCTTC. This translates into CASSWLSDRVNGYTF. The complete variable domain, with remaining parts taken from reference TRBV5-4 and TRBJ1-2, reads ETGVTQSPTHLIKTRGQQVTLRCSSQSGHNTVSWYQQALGQGPQFIFQYYREEENGRGNFPPRFSGLQFPNYSSELNVNALELDDSALYLCASSWLSDRVNGYTFGSGTRLTVV.

This clone was detected once. J is TRBJ2-1 and V is TRBV5-1, with D tentatively TRBD2 (6 bases). The CDR3 length is 15 residues. Germline V lookup: CDR1 SGHRS, CDR2 YFSETQ. Trimming cost V 1 base and J 2 bases, with 10 bases left between them. CDR3: CASSLSLATYNEQFF. The CDR3 coding sequence is TGCGCCAGCAGCTTGAGCCTAGCGACCTACAATGAGCAGTTCTTC.

This chain links TRBV29-1 with TRBJ2-7, with D perhaps TRBD1 (5 bases). Germline loops: CDR1 SQVTM, CDR2 ANQGSEA. The CDR3 loop spans 11 amino acids. V lost 8 bases and J 3 bases, leaving 11 bases between the germline ends. CDR3 residues: CSFDQGYEQYF. CDR3 nucleotide sequence: TGCAGCTTCGATCAGGGCTACGAGCAGTACTTC.

The chain recombines TRBV11-2 with TRBJ1-4; weak D call: TRBD1 (5 bases). The CDR3 totals 15 residues. V lost 3 bases and J lost 5, with 13 bases in between. CDR1 SGHAT and CDR2 FQNNGV come from the germline V gene. The CDR3 spells CASSFLETVNEKLFF. The CDR3 DNA sequence: TGTGCCAGCAGCTTTCTAGAGACAGTAAATGAAAAACTGTTTTTT.

The CDR3 loop reads CASSEQSYGYTF. The CDR3 nucleotides are TGCGCCAGCAGTGAGCAGTCGTATGGCTACACCTTC. The chain combines TRBV10-2 with TRBJ1-2, with D unclear. Trimming removed 2 bases at V and 5 bases at J, with 6 bases between. This CDR3 spans 12 amino acids. Germline loops: CDR1 WSHSY, CDR2 SAAADI.

CDR3 DNA: TGTGCCAGCAGTGAAGCGCTTCCCGGACAGACATTTTACGAGCAGTACTTC. Encoded protein: CASSEALPGQTFYEQYF. The rearrangement uses TRBV6-1 and TRBJ2-7; D possibly corresponds to TRBD1 (6 bases). This CDR3 has 17 residues. Trimming cost V 0 bases and J 4 bases, with 19 bases left between them. Germline lookup yields CDR1 MNHNS and CDR2 SASEGT.

The chain couples TRBV9 to TRBJ2-1, with 8 positions matching TRBD2. This CDR3 spans 15 amino acids. Germline loops: CDR1 SGDLS, CDR2 YYNGEE. The V and J ends lost 3 bases and 4 bases, in that order; junction bases with no gene match: 6. The CDR3 DNA reads as TGTGCCAGCAGCGCATCCGGGACTAGATACAATGAGCAGTTCTTC. Protein product: CASSASGTRYNEQFF.

The V gene is TRBV5-1, the J gene TRBJ2-3; 9 nucleotides line up with TRBD2. Germline trimming cut 1 base from V and 0 bases from J; bases unmatched to any gene: 6. Germline values: CDR1 SGHRS, CDR2 YFSETQ. There are 17 residues in the CDR3. CDR3 sequence (DNA): TGCGCCAGCAGCTTGTGGGCTAGCGGGACCAGCACAGATACGCAGTATTTT. Protein: CASSLWASGTSTDTQYF.